The rows below give T cell receptor beta chains drawn from one sample of a study of T-cell memory formation after mild COVID-19. Using its own MiXCR run on the 5' RACE reads, TCRdb lists one record per CDR3 protein. Of 250,000 or so distinct CDR3 sequences in the sample, about 20% are singletons; the top ten hold 23%. Sequenced: PBMCs or a T cell subset sorted from them (not recorded which). The receptor set was obtained from a man aged 18 to 30 who had mild COVID-19 (a few samples of this study predate the infection). Cell type and time point are not known. Both conserved end residues are part of each CDR3. A D gene is named only where the DNA matches it firmly. Clone sizes are given selectively: once, few, many, or a class where the clone is expanded.

>TRBV20-1|TRBJ1-4|.|TRBD1
CSANGQGGEKLFF
TGCAGTGCTAACGGACAGGGAGGTGAAAAACTGTTTTTT
>TRBV21-1|TRBJ2-5|few|.
CASSSRGKAGKGTQYF
TGTGCCAGCAGCTCCCGAGGGAAAGCGGGGAAAGGGACCCAGTACTTC
>TRBV12-3/TRBV12-4|TRBJ1-1|.|.
CASSFLGPEAFF
TGTGCCAGCAGTTTCCTGGGACCTGAAGCTTTCTTT
>TRBV29-1|TRBJ1-2|many|.
CSAWRQFEYTF
TGCAGCGCCTGGAGACAATTCGAGTACACCTTC
>TRBV5-6|TRBJ2-7|few|TRBD1
CASSHRDRASYEQYF
TGTGCCAGCAGCCACCGGGACAGGGCCTCCTACGAGCAGTACTTC
>TRBV5-1|TRBJ2-1|few|TRBD2
CASSLAGTSGDEQFF
TGCGCCAGCAGCTTGGCCGGGACTAGCGGCGATGAGCAGTTCTTC
>TRBV7-2|TRBJ2-1|few|.
CASSLGVLGQFF
TGTGCCAGCAGCTTAGGGGTCTTGGGGCAGTTCTTC
>TRBV20-1|TRBJ1-5|.|.
CSAYRDTYSNQPQHF
TGCAGTGCTTACCGGGACACCTATAGCAATCAGCCCCAGCATTTT
>TRBV5-5|TRBJ1-2|few|.
CASSLDQPFGYTF
TGTGCCAGCAGCTTGGACCAACCGTTTGGCTACACCTTC
>TRBV5-1|TRBJ2-7|few|.
CASSPGVGHYEQYF
TGCGCCAGCAGCCCGGGTGTAGGCCACTACGAGCAGTACTTC
>TRBV29-1|TRBJ1-2|few|.
CSGLFRRFGYTF
TGCAGCGGGTTGTTTCGACGGTTTGGCTACACCTTC
>TRBV15|TRBJ1-2|.|.
CATSRDRGVTYGYTF
TGTGCCACCAGCAGAGATCGGGGGGTCACCTATGGCTACACCTTC
>TRBV6-5|TRBJ2-7|few|.
CASSPFGSGASYEQYF
TGTGCCAGCAGTCCCTTTGGTAGCGGAGCCTCCTACGAGCAGTACTTC